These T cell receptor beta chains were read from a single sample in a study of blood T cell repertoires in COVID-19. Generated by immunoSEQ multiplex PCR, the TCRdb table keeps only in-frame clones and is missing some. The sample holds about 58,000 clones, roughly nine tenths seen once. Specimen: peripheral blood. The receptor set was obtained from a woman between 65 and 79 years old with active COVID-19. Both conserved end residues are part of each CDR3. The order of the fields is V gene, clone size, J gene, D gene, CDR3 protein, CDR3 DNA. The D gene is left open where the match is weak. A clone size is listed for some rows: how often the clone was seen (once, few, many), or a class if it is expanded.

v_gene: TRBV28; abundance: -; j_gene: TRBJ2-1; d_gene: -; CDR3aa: CASRLTSSYNEQFF; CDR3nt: TGTGCCAGCAGATTGACTAGCTCCTACAATGAGCAGTTCTTC
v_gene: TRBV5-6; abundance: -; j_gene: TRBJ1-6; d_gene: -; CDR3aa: CASSSMYVQSNNSPLHF; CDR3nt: TGTGCCAGCAGCTCCATGTATGTACAGAGTAATAATTCACCCCTCCACTTT
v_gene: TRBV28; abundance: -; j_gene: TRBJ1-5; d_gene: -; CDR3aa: CASSIEGNQPQHF; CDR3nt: TGTGCCAGCAGCATAGAAGGCAATCAGCCCCAGCATTTT
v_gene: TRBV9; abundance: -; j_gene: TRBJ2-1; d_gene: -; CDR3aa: CASSVEIVAENEQFF; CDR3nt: TGTGCCAGCAGCGTAGAGATAGTAGCGGAGAATGAGCAGTTCTTC
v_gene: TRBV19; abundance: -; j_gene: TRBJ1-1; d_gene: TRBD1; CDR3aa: CASSADRAMNTEAFF; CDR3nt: TGTGCCAGTAGTGCGGACAGGGCGATGAACACTGAAGCTTTCTTT
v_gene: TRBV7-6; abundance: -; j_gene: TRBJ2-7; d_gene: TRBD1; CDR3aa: CASSPRWGTGMYEQYF; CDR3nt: TGTGCCAGCAGCCCACGTTGGGGGACAGGGATGTACGAGCAGTACTTC
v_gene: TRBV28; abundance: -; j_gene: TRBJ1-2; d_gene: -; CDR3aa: CASSPRTGRLSNYGYTF; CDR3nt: TGTGCCAGCAGTCCGCGGACGGGGAGGCTTTCAAACTATGGCTACACCTTC
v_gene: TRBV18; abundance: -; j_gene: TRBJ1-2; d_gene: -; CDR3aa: CASSPDTNYGYTF; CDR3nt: TGTGCCAGCTCACCCGACACCAACTATGGCTACACCTTC
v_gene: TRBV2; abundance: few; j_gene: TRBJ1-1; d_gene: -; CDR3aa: CASRPSNREPNTEAFF; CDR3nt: TGTGCCAGCAGGCCCAGTAACAGGGAACCGAACACTGAAGCTTTCTTT
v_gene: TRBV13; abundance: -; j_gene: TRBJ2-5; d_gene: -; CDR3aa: CASSLQGVLQETQYF; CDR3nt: TGTGCCAGCAGCCTTCAAGGGGTCTTGCAAGAGACCCAGTACTTC
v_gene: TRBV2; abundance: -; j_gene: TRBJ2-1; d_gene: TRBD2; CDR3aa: CASSALAVYNEQFF; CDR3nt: TGTGCCAGCAGTGCACTAGCGGTCTACAATGAGCAGTTCTTC
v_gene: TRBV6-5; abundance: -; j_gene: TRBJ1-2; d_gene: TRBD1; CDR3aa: CASREGTDYGYTF; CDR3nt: TGTGCCAGCAGGGAGGGGACAGACTATGGCTACACCTTC
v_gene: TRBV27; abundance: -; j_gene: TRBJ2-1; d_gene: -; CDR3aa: CASSLSRGSVSGRGIF; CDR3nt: TGTGCCAGCAGTTTATCGAGGGGTAGTGTAAGCGGTCGCGGGATCTTC
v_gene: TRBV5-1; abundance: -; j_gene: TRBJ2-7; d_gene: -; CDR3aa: CASSLALGGNYEQYF; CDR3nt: TGCGCCAGCAGCTTGGCCCTGGGCGGGAACTACGAGCAGTACTTC
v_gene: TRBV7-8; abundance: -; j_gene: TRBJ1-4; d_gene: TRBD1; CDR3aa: CASSLETGWGTNEKLFF; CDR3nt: TGTGCCAGCAGCTTAGAGACAGGGTGGGGAACTAATGAAAAACTGTTTTTT
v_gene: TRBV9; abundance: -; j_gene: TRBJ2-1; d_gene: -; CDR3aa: CASSVGWTIPYNEQFF; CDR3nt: TGTGCCAGCAGCGTAGGGTGGACAATACCTTACAATGAGCAGTTCTTC
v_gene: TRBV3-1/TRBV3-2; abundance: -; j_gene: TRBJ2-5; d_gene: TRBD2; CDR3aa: CASSDRLAGEGETQYF; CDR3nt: TGTGCCAGCAGCGACCGACTAGCGGGAGAAGGGGAGACCCAGTACTTC
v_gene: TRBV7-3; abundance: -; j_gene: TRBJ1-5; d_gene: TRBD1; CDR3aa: CASSSQGRNQPQHF; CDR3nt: TGTGCCAGCAGCTCACAGGGGCGCAATCAGCCCCAGCATTTT
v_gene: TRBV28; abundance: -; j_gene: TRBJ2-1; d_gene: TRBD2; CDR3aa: CASSLLLAGGANEQFF; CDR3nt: TGTGCCAGCAGTTTGTTACTAGCGGGAGGGGCCAATGAGCAGTTCTTC
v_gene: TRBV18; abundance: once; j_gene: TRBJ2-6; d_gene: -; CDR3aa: CASSPLGVTGANVLTF; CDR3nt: TGTGCCAGCTCACCACTCGGGGTAACTGGGGCCAACGTCCTGACTTTC
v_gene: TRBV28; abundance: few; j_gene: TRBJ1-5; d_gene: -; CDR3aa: CANPLSNQPQHF; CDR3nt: TGTGCCAACCCACTCAGCAATCAGCCCCAGCATTTT
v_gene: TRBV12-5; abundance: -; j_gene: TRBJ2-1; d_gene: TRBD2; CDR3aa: CASGPGRGGGTINEQFF; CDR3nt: TGTGCTAGTGGTCCCGGCCGGGGGGGAGGGACGATCAATGAGCAGTTCTTC
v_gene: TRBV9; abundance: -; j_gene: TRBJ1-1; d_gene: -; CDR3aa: CASSVSPATEAFF; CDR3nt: TGTGCCAGCAGCGTAAGCCCCGCAACTGAAGCTTTCTTT
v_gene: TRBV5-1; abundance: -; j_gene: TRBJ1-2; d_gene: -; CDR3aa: CASSLGAPTNYGYTF; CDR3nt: TGCGCCAGCAGCCTGGGCGCACCAACTAACTATGGCTACACCTTC
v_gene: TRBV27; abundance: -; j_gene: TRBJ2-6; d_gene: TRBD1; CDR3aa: CASTTRDRGQGANVLTF; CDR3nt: TGTGCCAGCACCACACGGGACAGGGGGCAAGGGGCCAACGTCCTGACTTTC
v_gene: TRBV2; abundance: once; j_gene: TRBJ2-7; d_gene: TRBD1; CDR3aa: CASRQIRDRGHEQYF; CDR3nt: TGTGCCAGCAGACAGATCCGGGACAGGGGGCACGAGCAGTACTTC
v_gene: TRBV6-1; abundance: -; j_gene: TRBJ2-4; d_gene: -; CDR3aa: CASSETRTEKNIQYF; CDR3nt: TGTGCCAGCAGTGAAACGAGGACAGAGAAAAACATTCAGTACTTC
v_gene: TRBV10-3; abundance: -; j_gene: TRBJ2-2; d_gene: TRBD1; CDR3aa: CAISLGTGWEGELFF; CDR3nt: TGTGCCATCAGTCTCGGGACAGGCTGGGAAGGGGAGCTGTTTTTT
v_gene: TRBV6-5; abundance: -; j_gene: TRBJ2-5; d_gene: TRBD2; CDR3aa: CASSRGTSGRETQYF; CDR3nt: TGTGCCAGCAGCCGGGGGACTAGCGGTCGGGAGACCCAGTACTTC
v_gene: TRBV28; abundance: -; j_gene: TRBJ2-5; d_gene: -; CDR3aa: CASSAEWTASETQYF; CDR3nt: TGTGCCAGCAGTGCGGAGTGGACAGCTAGCGAGACCCAGTACTTC
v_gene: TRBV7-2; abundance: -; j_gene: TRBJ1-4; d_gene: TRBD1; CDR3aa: CASSPWTGNEKLFF; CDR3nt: TGTGCCAGCAGCCCCTGGACAGGGAACGAAAAACTGTTTTTT
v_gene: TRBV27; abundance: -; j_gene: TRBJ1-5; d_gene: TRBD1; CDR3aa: CASRPGQVSNQPQHF; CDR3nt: TGTGCCAGCCGTCCTGGACAGGTCTCCAATCAGCCCCAGCATTTT
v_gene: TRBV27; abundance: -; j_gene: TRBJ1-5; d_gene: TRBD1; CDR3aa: CASSPGTGWQPQHF; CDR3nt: TGTGCCAGCAGTCCGGGGACAGGGTGGCAGCCCCAGCATTTT
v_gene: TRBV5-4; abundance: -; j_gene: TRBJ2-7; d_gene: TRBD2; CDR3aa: CASSWGVAGLYEQYF; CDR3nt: TGTGCCAGCAGCTGGGGTGTAGCGGGACTATACGAGCAGTACTTC
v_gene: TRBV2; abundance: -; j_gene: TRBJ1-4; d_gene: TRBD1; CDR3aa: CASYGTANEKLFF; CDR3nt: TGTGCCAGCTACGGGACAGCAAATGAAAAACTGTTTTTT
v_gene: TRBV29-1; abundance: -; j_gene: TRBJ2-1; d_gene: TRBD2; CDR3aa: CSVLAGGPSESYNEQFF; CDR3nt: TGCAGCGTCTTAGCGGGAGGGCCCTCGGAATCCTACAATGAGCAGTTCTTC
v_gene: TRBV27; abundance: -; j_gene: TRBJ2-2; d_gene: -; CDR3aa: CASSWDYTGELFF; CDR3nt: TGTGCCAGCAGCTGGGACTACACCGGGGAGCTGTTTTTT
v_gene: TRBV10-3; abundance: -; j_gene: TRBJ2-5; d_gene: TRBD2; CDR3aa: CATRPGTSGPQTQYF; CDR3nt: TGTGCCACCCGCCCTGGGACTAGCGGGCCACAGACCCAGTACTTC
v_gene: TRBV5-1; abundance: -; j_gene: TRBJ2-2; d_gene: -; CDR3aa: CASSTDGNTGELFF; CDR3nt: TGCGCCAGCAGCACAGACGGTAACACCGGGGAGCTGTTTTTT
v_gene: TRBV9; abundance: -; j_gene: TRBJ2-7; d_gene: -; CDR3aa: CASSVSSRGAGEQYF; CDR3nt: TGTGCCAGCAGCGTAAGCTCCCGGGGCGCGGGGGAGCAGTACTTC
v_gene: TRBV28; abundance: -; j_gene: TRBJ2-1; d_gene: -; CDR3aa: CASNSGTGSSYNEQFF; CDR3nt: TGTGCCAGCAATTCGGGGACTGGGAGCTCCTACAATGAGCAGTTCTTC
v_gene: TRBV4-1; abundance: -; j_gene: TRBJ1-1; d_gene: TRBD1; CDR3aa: CASSQDWVWDRNFMGEAFF; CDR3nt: TGCGCCAGCAGCCAAGATTGGGTCTGGGACAGGAATTTCATGGGTGAAGCTTTCTTT
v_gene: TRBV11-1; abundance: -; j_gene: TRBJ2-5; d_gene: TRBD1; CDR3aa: CASSPDRGGETQYF; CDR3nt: TGTGCCAGCAGCCCGGACAGGGGGGGGGAGACCCAGTACTTC
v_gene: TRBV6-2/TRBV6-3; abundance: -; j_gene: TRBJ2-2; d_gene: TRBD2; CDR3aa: CASSYPTSGNAATGELFF; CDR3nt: TGTGCCAGCAGTTACCCGACTAGCGGGAACGCCGCGACGGGGGAGCTGTTTTTT
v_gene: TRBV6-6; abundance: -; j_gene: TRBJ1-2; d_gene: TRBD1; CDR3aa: CASSETGDDGYTF; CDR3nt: TGTGCCAGCAGCGAAACAGGGGACGATGGCTACACCTTC
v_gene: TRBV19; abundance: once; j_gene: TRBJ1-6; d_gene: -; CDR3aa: CASSIVRGPDSPLHF; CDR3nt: TGTGCCAGTAGTATAGTACGAGGGCCGGATTCACCCCTCCACTTT
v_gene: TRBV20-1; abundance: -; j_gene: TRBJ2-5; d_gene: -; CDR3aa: CSAHALETQYF; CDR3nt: TGCAGTGCACACGCCCTAGAGACCCAGTACTTC
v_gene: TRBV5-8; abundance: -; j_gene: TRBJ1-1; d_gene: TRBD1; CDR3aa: CASSSLPGQGNTEAFF; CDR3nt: TGTGCCAGCAGCTCGCTCCCGGGACAGGGAAACACTGAAGCTTTCTTT
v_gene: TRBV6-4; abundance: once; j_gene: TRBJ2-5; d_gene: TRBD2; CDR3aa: CASSVTSGSKETQYF; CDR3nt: TGTGCCAGCAGCGTGACTAGCGGGAGTAAAGAGACCCAGTACTTC
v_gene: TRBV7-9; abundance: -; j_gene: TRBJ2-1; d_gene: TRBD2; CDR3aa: CASSPGTSAYNEQFF; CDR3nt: TGTGCCAGCAGCCCCGGGACTAGCGCGTACAATGAGCAGTTCTTC
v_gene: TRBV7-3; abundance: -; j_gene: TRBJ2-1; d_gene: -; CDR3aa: CASSRGVRGHNEQFF; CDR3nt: TGTGCCAGCAGCCGGGGAGTCCGCGGACACAATGAGCAGTTCTTC